This T cell receptor (beta chain) stems from a study of blood T cell repertoires in COVID-19. Study in general: The study drew acute and convalescent COVID-19 samples from the United States, Italy and Spain.

In the original workflow: Counts of nucleated cells, estimated from reference gene primer amplification, were obtained. Sequencing was performed with immunoSEQ multiplex PCR; in TCRdb, only in-frame clones are kept and a portion is missing. V and J calls and clone size follow that table, whereas D and trimming were derived from the DNA. The data show about 200,000 clones, approximately 88% seen once. Cohort assignment relied on participant-reported clinical history. CDR3 length equals 13 residues. The ends lost 5 bases at V and 3 bases at J; junction bases unmatched: 4. Germline values: CDR1 PRHDT, CDR2 FYEKMQ (reference sequence).

The receptor was derived from a woman between 18 and 29 years old who had recovered from COVID-19. The sequenced material came from PBMCs or T cells enriched from blood (not recorded which). The chain is built from TRBV13 and TRBJ2-7; TRBD2 aligns across 7 bases. CDR3 sequence (DNA): TGTGCCAGCAGCGCGGGACTATACTACGAGCAGTACTTC. It specifies CASSAGLYYEQYF.